The entry below describes one TCR beta chain. V lost 4 bases to trimming and J lost 8 bases, with 17 bases between them. The CDR3 runs 14 residues. Germline-derived CDR1 and CDR2 are KGHSH and LQKENI. As originally analysed: Quantification of nucleated cells was approximated via reference gene primer amplification. Sequencing used immunoSEQ multiplex PCR; TCRdb keeps in-frame clones, though not all of them. That table is the source of V, J and clone size, and D and trimming were worked out from the DNA. The sample holds roughly 210,000 clones, about 85% seen once. The data were obtained in a study of blood T cell repertoires in COVID-19. On the study more broadly: From T cells, B-cell-depleted T cells, or PBMCs came the material, which was cDNA or gDNA.

This chain links TRBV18 with TRBJ1-1; D might be TRBD1 (5 bases). Sequencing was carried out using peripheral blood. This TCR came from a woman aged 80 or older with COVID-19, enrolled during active disease. In DNA form, the CDR3 reads TGTGCCAGCTCACAAACTGGTGGGGGGAGAGAAGCTTTCTTT. This gives the protein CASSQTGGGREAFF. The full variable domain, completed using reference TRBV18 and TRBJ1-1, is NAGVMQNPRHLVRRRGQEARLRCSPMKGHSHVYWYRQLPEEGLKFMVYLQKENIIDESGMPKERFSAEFPKEGPSILRIQQVVRGDSAAYFCASSQTGGGREAFFGQGTRLTVV.